This TCR beta chain was recorded in a study of T-cell memory formation after mild COVID-19. Study overall: TCR clustering was largely donor specific. Study-level findings and limits: Certain responding clones were present in pre-infection memory, suggesting participation of cross-reactive memory.

The CDR3 runs to 15 residues. V shed 6 bases and J 6 bases; nucleotides not matched to a gene: 9. Germline V gene data show CDR1 as MDHEN and CDR2 as SYDVKM. MiXCR, applied by TCRdb to the 5' RACE reads, yields one record per CDR3 protein. The sample has 250,000 to 350,000 distinct CDR3 sequences, about 15% seen once. There are a few counts of this clonotype. What it binds is unknown. Sequencing was carried out using PBMCs or a T cell subset sorted from them (not recorded which). The sequence was collected from a man between 18 and 35 years old who had mild COVID-19 (a few samples of this study predate the infection). Cell type and time point are not known. The V gene is TRBV28, the J gene TRBJ1-5, with 9 nucleotides matching TRBD1. DNA of the CDR3: TGTGCCAGCAGGTCGACAGGGGGGGCCGGTCAGCCCCAGCATTTT. It specifies CASRSTGGAGQPQHF.